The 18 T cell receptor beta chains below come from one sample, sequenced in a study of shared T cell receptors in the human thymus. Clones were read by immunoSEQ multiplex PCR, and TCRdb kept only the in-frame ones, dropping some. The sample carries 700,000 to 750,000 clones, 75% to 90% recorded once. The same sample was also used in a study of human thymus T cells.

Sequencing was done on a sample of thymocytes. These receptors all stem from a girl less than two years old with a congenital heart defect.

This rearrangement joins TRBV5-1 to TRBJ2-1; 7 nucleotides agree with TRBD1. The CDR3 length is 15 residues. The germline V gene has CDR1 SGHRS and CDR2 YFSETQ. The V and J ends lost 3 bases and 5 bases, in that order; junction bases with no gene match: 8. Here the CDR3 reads CASSSNRGTHNEQFF. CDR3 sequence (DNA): TGCGCCAGCAGCTCCAACAGGGGCACACACAATGAGCAGTTCTTC.

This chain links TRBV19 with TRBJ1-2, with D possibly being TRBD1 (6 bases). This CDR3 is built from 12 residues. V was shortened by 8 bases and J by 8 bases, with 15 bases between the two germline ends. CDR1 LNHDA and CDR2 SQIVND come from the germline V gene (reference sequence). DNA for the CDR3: TGTGCCAGTGGGACAAGGCCGTCAGGCTACACCTTC. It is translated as CASGTRPSGYTF.

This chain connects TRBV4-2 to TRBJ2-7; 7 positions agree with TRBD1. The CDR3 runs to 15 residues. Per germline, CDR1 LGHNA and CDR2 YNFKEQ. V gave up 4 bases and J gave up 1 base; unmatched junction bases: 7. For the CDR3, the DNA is TGTGCCAGCAGCCCCCAGGGGGTTCCGTCCTACGAGCAGTACTTC. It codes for CASSPQGVPSYEQYF.

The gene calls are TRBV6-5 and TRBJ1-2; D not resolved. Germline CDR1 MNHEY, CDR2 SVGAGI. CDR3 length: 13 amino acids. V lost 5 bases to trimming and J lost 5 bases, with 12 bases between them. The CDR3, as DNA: TGTGCCAGCAGTACCAATCAGGTATATGGCTACACCTTC. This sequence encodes CASSTNQVYGYTF.

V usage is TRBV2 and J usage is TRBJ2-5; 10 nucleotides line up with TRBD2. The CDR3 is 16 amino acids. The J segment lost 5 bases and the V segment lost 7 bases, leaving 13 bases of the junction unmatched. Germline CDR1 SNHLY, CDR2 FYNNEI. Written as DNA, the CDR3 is TGTGCCAGCAAAGGGGCTAGCGGGGGCCAGAGGGAGACCCAGTACTTC. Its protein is CASKGASGGQRETQYF.

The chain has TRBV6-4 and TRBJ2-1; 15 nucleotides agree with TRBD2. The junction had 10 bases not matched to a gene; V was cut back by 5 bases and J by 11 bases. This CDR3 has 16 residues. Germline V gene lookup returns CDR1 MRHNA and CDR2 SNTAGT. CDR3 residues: CASSTTGLAGGPKQFF. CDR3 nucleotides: TGTGCCAGCAGTACTACCGGACTAGCGGGGGGGCCAAAGCAGTTCTTC.

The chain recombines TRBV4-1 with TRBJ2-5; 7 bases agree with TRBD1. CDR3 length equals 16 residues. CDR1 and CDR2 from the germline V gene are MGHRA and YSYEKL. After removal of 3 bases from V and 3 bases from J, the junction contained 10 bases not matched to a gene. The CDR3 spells CASSQQSPGQKETQYF. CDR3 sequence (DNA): TGCGCCAGCAGCCAGCAAAGTCCGGGACAGAAAGAGACCCAGTACTTC.

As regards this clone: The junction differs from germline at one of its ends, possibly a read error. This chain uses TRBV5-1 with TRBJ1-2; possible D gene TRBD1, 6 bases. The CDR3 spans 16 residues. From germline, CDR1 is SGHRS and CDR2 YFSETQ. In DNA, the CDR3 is TGCGCCAGCAGCCCCATCCTGGACAGTTCCAACTATGGCTGCACCTTC. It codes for CASSPILDSSNYGCTF. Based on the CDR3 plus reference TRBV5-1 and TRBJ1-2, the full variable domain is KAGVTQTPRYLIKTRGQQVTLSCSPISGHRSVSWYQQTPGQGLQFLFEYFSETQRNKGNFPGRFSGRQFSNSRSEMNVSTLELGDSALYLCASSPILDSSNYGCTFGSGTRLTVV.

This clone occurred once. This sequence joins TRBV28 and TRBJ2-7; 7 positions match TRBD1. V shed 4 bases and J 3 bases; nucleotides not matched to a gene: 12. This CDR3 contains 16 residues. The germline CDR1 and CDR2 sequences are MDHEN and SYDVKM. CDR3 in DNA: TGTGCCAGCAGTTGGCCCCCGGGACAGAATCTCTACGAGCAGTACTTC. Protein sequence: CASSWPPGQNLYEQYF.

CDR3 amino acids: CARRTSGAAETQYF. The CDR3 nucleotides read TGTGCCAGAAGGACTAGCGGGGCGGCGGAGACCCAGTACTTC. The chain is built from TRBV28 and TRBJ2-5; 12 nucleotides agree with TRBD2. The CDR3 consists of 14 residues. Germline values: CDR1 MDHEN, CDR2 SYDVKM. Unmatched junction bases numbered 7, after V lost 9 bases and J lost 5 bases.

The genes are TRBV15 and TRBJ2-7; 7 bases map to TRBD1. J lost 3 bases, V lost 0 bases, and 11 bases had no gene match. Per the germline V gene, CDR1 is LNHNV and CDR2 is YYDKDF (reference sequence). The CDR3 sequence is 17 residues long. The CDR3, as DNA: TGTGCCACCAGCAGAGATACAGGGACAGTGGTACTCTACGAGCAGTACTTC. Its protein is CATSRDTGTVVLYEQYF.

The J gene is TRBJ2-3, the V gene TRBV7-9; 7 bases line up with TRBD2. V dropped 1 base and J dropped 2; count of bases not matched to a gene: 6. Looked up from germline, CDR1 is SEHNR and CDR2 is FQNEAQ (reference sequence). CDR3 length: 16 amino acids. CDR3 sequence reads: CASSLEAAGFTDTQYF. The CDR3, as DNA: TGTGCCAGCAGCTTAGAGGCAGCGGGGTTCACAGATACGCAGTATTTT.

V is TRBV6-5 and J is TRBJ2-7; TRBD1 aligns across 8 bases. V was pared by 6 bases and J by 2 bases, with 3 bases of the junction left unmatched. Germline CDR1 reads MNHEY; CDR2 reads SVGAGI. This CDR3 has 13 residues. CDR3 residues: CASRPDRAYEQYF. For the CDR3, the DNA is TGTGCCAGCAGACCGGACAGGGCCTACGAGCAGTACTTC.

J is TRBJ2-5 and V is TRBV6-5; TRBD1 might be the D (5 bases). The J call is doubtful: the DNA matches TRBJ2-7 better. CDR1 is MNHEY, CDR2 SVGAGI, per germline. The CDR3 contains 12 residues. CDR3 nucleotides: TGTGCCAGCAGTTACGGGGCAGGCGAGCAGTACTTC. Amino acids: CASSYGAGEQYF.

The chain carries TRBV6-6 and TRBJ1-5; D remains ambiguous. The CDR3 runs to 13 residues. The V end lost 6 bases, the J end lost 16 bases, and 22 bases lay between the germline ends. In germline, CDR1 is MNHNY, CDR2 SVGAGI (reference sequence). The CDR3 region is CASSPVRVGPLHF. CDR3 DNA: TGTGCCAGCAGCCCGGTTCGTGTTGGGCCCTTACATTTT.

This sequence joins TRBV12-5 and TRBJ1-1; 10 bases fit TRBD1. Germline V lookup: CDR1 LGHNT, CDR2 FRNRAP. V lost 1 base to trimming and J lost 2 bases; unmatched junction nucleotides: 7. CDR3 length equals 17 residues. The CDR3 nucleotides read TGTGCTAGTGGTTTGGCCCGGGACAGGGGACCTAACACTGAAGCTTTCTTT. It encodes CASGLARDRGPNTEAFF.

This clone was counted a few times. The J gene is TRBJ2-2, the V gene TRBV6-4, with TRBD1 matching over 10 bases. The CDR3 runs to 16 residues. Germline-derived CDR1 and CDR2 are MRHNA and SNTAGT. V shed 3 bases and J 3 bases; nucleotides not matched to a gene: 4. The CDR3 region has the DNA TGTGCCAGCAGTGAAGCTGGACAGGGGGACACCGGGGAGCTGTTTTTT. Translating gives CASSEAGQGDTGELFF.

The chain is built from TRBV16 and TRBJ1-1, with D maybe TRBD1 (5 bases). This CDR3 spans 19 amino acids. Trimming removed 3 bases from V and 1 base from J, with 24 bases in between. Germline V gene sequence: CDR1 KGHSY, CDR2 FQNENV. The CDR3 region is CASSHQWSVPWGENTEAFF. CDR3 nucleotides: TGTGCCAGCAGCCACCAATGGTCGGTGCCTTGGGGGGAGAACACTGAAGCTTTCTTT.